This T cell receptor beta chain was recovered during a study of cytomegalovirus exposure and HLA in healthy donors. Study-wide results and caveats: The authors reported that TCR beta sequences could predict HLA-A and HLA-B alleles. These predictions were accurate for most subjects in the first cohort. In a later analysis, at a false discovery rate of 0.05, roughly 17,000 TCR beta sequences matched HLA alleles. Several of the most significant clusters appeared, in a later analysis, to be linked to common viral pathogens.

This clone has a handful of counts. The antigen remains undetermined. All donors participated as healthy donors of bone marrow. PCR amplification relied on 60 Vbeta primers (plus 13 Jbeta primers). The method was immunoSEQ multiplex PCR; TCRdb's version includes in-frame clones alone and lacks a portion of them. This sample yields roughly 150,000 clones, of which just under 80% are seen a single time; approximately 1.3% belongs to the top ten. The ends lost 5 bases at V and 6 bases at J; junction bases unmatched: 14. The germline V gene has CDR1 MDHEN and CDR2 SYDVKM. This CDR3 has 17 amino acids. The sequence was collected from a man aged 25 to 40 in good health and CMV-seronegative. This chain links TRBV28 with TRBJ1-5; 9 bases agree with TRBD1. The sequenced material came from PBMCs. CDR3 DNA sequence: TGTGCCAGCAGTCCCCCTCCCGGGACAGGGTGGGTTCAGCCCCAGCATTTT. Its translation is CASSPPPGTGWVQPQHF.